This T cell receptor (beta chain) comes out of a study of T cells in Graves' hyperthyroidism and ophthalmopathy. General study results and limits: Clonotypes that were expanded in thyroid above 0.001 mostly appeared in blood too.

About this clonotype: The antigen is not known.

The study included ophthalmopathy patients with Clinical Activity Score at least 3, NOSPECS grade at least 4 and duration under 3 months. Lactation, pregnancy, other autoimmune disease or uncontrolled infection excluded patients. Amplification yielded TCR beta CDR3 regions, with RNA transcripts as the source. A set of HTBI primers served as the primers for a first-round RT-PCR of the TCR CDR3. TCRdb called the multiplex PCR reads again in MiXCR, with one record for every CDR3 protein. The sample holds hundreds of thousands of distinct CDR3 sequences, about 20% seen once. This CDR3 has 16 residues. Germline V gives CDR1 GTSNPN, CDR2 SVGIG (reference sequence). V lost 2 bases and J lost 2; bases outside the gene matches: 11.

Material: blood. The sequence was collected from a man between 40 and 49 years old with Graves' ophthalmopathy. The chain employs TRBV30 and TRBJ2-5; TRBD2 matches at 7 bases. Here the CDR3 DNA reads TGTGCCTGGAGTCAGAGCGGGGCCGGAAGACAAGAGACCCAGTACTTC. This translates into CAWSQSGAGRQETQYF.